This T cell receptor (beta chain) was sequenced during a study of T-cell memory formation after mild COVID-19. Libraries for TCRalpha and TCRbeta carried sample barcodes and unique molecular identifiers via 5'RACE. From the 5' RACE reads, TCRdb called clonotypes with MiXCR, one entry per CDR3 protein. The sample has fewer than 450,000 distinct CDR3 sequences, more than 20% seen once. The CDR3 has 18 amino acids. The germline V gene has CDR1 KGHSH and CDR2 LQKENI. V gave up 3 bases and J gave up 1 base; unmatched junction bases: 12. Only a few counts were recorded for this clonotype. Sequencing was done on a sample of PBMCs or a T cell subset sorted from them (not recorded which). The V call is TRBV18, the J call TRBJ2-4; 7 positions agree with TRBD1. The TCR comes from an adult woman who had mild COVID-19 (a few samples of this study predate the infection). Cell type and time point are not known. The CDR3 region is CASSPRQGRELAKNIQYF. CDR3 coding DNA: TGTGCCAGCTCACCCCGACAGGGCAGAGAATTGGCCAAAAACATTCAGTACTTC.